The clone carrying this T cell receptor beta chain is medium-sized (0.01 to 0.1%) in the sample. The data were taken from a study of T-cell memory formation after mild COVID-19. Per the germline V gene, CDR1 is SGHRS and CDR2 is YFSETQ. The germline V and J ends were trimmed by 2 bases and 1 base, with 9 bases remaining between them. This CDR3 spans 15 amino acids. Each CDR3 protein is one row after TCRdb ran MiXCR on the 5' RACE reads. The data hold 30,000 to 45,000 distinct CDR3 sequences, with 11% observed a single time. The sequencing sample was made of PBMCs or a T cell subset sorted from them (not recorded which). The receptor was isolated from a man aged 18 to 30 who had mild COVID-19 (a few samples of this study predate the infection). Cell type and time point are not known. The V call is TRBV5-1, the J call TRBJ2-2, with a weak D call TRBD2 (5 bases). The CDR3 sequence: CASSLIEGNTGELFF. The CDR3 nucleotides read TGCGCCAGCAGCTTAATCGAGGGGAACACCGGGGAGCTGTTTTTT. Drawing the rest from reference TRBV5-1 and TRBJ2-2, the complete variable domain is KAGVTQTPRYLIKTRGQQVTLSCSPISGHRSVSWYQQTPGQGLQFLFEYFSETQRNKGNFPGRFSGRQFSNSRSEMNVSTLELGDSALYLCASSLIEGNTGELFFGEGSRLTVL.